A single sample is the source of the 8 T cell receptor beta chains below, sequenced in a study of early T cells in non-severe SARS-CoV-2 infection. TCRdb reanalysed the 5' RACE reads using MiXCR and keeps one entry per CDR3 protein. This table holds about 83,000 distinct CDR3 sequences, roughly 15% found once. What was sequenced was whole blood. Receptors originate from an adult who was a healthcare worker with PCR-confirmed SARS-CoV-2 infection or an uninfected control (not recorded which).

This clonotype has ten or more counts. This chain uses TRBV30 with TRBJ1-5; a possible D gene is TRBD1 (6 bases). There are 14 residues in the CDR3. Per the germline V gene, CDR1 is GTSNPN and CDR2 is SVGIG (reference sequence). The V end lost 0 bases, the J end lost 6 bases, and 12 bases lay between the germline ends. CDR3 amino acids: CAWSVRGAGQPQHF. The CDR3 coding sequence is TGTGCCTGGAGTGTCCGGGGGGCAGGTCAGCCCCAGCATTTT.

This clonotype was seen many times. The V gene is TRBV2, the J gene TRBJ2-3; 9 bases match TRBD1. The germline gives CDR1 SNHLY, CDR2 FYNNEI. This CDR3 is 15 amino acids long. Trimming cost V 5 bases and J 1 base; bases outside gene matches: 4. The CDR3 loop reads CASSRQGEGTDTQYF. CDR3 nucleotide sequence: TGTGCCAGCAGTAGACAGGGGGAGGGCACAGATACGCAGTATTTT.

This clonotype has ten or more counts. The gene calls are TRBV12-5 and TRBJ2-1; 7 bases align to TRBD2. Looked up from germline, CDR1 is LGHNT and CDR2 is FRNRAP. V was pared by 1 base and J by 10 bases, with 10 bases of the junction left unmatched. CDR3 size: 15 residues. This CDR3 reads CASGLAPTSYSEQFF. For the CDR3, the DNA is TGTGCTAGTGGTTTGGCCCCGACTAGCTATAGCGAGCAGTTCTTC.

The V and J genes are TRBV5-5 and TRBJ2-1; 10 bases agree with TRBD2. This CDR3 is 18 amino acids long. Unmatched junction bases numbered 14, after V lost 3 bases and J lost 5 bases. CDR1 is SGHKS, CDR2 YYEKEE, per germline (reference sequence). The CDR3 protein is CASSSRTPTSGLNNEQFF. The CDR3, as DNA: TGTGCCAGCAGCTCCCGGACCCCGACTAGCGGGCTAAACAATGAGCAGTTCTTC.

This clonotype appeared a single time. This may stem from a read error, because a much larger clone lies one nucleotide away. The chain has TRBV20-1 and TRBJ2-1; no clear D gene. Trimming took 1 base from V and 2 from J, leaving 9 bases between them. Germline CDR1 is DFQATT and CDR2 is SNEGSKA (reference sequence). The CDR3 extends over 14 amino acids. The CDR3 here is CSARVPATYNEQFF. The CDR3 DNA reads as TGCAGTGCTAGAGTCCCCGCTACCTACAATGAGCAGTTCTTC.

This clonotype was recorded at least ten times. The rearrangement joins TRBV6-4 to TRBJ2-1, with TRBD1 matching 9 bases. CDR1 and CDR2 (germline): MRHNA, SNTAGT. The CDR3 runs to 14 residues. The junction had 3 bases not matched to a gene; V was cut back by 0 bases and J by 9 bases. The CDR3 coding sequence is TGTGCCAGCAGTGACTCCCCGGACAGGGGTGAGCAGTTCTTC. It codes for CASSDSPDRGEQFF.

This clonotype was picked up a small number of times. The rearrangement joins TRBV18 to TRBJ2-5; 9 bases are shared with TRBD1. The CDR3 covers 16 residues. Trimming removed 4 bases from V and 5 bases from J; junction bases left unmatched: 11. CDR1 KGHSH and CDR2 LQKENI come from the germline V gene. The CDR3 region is CASSHTGTGFVETQYF. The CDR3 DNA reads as TGTGCCAGCTCACATACCGGGACAGGGTTTGTGGAGACCCAGTACTTC.

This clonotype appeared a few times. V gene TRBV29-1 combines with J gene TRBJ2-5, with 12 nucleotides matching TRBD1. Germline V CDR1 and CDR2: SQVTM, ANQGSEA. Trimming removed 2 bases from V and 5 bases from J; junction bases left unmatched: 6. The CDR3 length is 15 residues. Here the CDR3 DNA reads TGCAGCGTTGAACCTGGGGACAGGGGGCTGGAGACCCAGTACTTC. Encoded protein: CSVEPGDRGLETQYF.